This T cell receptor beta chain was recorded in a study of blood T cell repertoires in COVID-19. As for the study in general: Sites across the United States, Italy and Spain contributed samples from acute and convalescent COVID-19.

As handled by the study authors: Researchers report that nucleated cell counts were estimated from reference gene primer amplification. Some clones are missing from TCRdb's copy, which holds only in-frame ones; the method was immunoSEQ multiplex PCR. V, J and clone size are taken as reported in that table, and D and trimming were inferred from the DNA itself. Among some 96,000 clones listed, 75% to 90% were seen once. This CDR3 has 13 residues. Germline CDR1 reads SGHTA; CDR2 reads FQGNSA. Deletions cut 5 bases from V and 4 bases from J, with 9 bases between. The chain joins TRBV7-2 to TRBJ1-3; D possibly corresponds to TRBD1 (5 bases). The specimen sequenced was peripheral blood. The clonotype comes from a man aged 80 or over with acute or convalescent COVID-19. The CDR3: CASSPGGGNTIYF. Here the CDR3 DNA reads TGTGCCAGCAGCCCCGGGGGGGGAAACACCATATATTTT.